This TCR beta chain derives from a study of shared clonotypes between healthy human individuals. This table comes from immunoSEQ multiplex PCR, and its TCRdb copy is limited to in-frame clones, with some not included. Among a few million clones listed, more than 90% were seen once. In germline, CDR1 is GTSNPN, CDR2 SVGIG (reference sequence). This CDR3 is 12 amino acids long. Trimming cost V 0 bases and J 2 bases, with 4 bases left between them. In this sample, this clone turned up a few times. This sample includes further DNA sequences coding for the same CDR3. The TCR comes from a man aged 18 to 29 in good health. The sample was naive CD4+ T cells sorted from blood. Noted subset: CD45RA+ positively selected. The chain combines TRBV30 with TRBJ1-2; D is undetermined. CDR3 nucleotides: TGTGCCTGGAGTGTACAGAACTATGGCTACACCTTC. Its protein is CAWSVQNYGYTF.